A selection of T cell receptor beta chains follows, all from one sample in a study of blood T cell repertoires in COVID-19. Repertoires were generated with immunoSEQ multiplex PCR, while TCRdb's copy carries only in-frame clones and drops some. This sample carries over 200,000 clones, under 90% of them seen once, and the ten largest clones take more than 5.5%. Sequencing was done on a sample of peripheral blood. The origin of the receptors is a man between 60 and 75 years old who had recovered from COVID-19. The CDR3 runs from the conserved cysteine through the conserved F or W. Each record gives: J gene, D gene, V gene, clone size, CDR3 length, CDR3 protein, CDR3 DNA. A D gene is named only where the DNA matches it firmly. Clone size is given for some rows only: seen once, a few or many times, or a class if the clone is expanded.

>TRBJ2-7|TRBD2|TRBV29-1|.|13
CSVSGRFTYEQYF
TGCAGCGTATCCGGGAGGTTCACCTACGAGCAGTACTTC
>TRBJ1-1|TRBD1|TRBV3-1/TRBV3-2|.|15
CASSQGGGTGVGAFF
TGTGCCAGCAGCCAAGGGGGCGGCACAGGGGTCGGAGCTTTCTTT
>TRBJ2-5|TRBD2|TRBV10-1|.|20
CASSEIGLAGGKEYQETQYF
TGCGCCAGCAGTGAGATCGGACTAGCGGGAGGGAAAGAGTACCAAGAGACCCAGTACTTC
>TRBJ2-6|.|TRBV28|.|16
CASSPPRGSGANVLTF
TGTGCCAGCAGTCCCCCCCGGGGCTCTGGGGCCAACGTCCTGACTTTC
>TRBJ1-5|.|TRBV24-1|.|15
CATSDGRRSNQPQHF
TGTGCCACCAGTGATGGGAGGAGGAGCAATCAGCCCCAGCATTTT
>TRBJ2-1|.|TRBV30|.|12
CAWRYRVGEQFF
TGTGCCTGGAGATACAGGGTCGGGGAGCAGTTCTTC
>TRBJ2-1|.|TRBV11-3|.|14
CASSFSGTSNEQFF
TGTGCCAGCAGCTTCTCCGGGACTTCTAATGAGCAGTTCTTC
>TRBJ1-2|.|TRBV19|.|15
CASSIDHLGNYGYTF
TGTGCCAGTAGTATAGATCACCTAGGAAACTATGGCTACACCTTC
>TRBJ2-2|TRBD1|TRBV6-5|once|14
CATRDRGQIGELFF
TGTGCCACCCGGGACAGGGGGCAGATCGGGGAGCTGTTTTTT
>TRBJ1-1|.|TRBV7-3|.|13
CASSLTYGTEAFF
TGTGCCAGCAGCTTAACGTACGGTACTGAAGCTTTCTTT
>TRBJ1-5|TRBD1|TRBV6-2/TRBV6-3|few|16
CASSRGQGPSNQPQHF
TGTGCCAGCAGCCGCGGACAGGGGCCGAGCAATCAGCCCCAGCATTTT
>TRBJ1-3|.|TRBV2|.|14
CASSPSAGGNTIYF
TGTGCCAGCAGCCCTAGTGCGGGCGGAAACACCATATATTTT
>TRBJ1-2|.|TRBV7-2|.|12
CASSLGGDGYTF
TGTGCCAGCAGCCTCGGGGGAGATGGCTACACCTTC
>TRBJ1-6|.|TRBV28|once|16
CASSPEESSYNSPLHF
TGTGCCAGCAGTCCTGAGGAGAGCTCCTATAATTCACCCCTCCACTTT
>TRBJ2-1|.|TRBV18|.|12
CASSALEYEQFF
TGTGCCAGCTCAGCTCTGGAGTATGAGCAGTTCTTC
>TRBJ2-3|TRBD1|TRBV4-3|few|16
CASSQDRTGATDTQYF
TGCGCCAGCAGCCAAGATCGAACAGGGGCCACAGATACGCAGTATTTT
>TRBJ1-3|.|TRBV4-1|.|16
CASSQESVISGNTIYF
TGCGCCAGCAGCCAAGAGTCGGTTATCTCTGGAAACACCATATATTTT
>TRBJ2-1|.|TRBV3-1/TRBV3-2|once|12
CASSHPAIGQFF
TGTGCCAGCAGCCACCCCGCCATCGGGCAGTTCTTC
>TRBJ1-2|TRBD1|TRBV5-4|.|16
CASSLARAGGSGGYTF
TGTGCCAGCAGCTTGGCCAGGGCAGGGGGTAGTGGTGGCTACACCTTC
>TRBJ2-7|.|TRBV12-3/TRBV12-4|.|12
CASSFRAGEQYF
TGTGCCAGCAGTTTCAGGGCGGGGGAGCAGTACTTC
>TRBJ2-1|TRBD2|TRBV6-5|.|15
CASSSGTSGYNEQFF
TGTGCCAGCAGCTCAGGGACTAGCGGATACAATGAGCAGTTCTTC
>TRBJ1-5|.|TRBV5-4|.|12
CASSQEDQPQHF
TGTGCCAGCAGCCAGGAAGATCAGCCCCAGCATTTT
>TRBJ2-3|.|TRBV7-8|.|13
CASSRDSTDTQYF
TGTGCCAGCAGCCGGGACTCCACAGATACGCAGTATTTT
>TRBJ2-1|.|TRBV19|.|16
CASSITAASSYNEQFF
TGTGCCAGTAGTATCACAGCGGCGAGCTCCTACAATGAGCAGTTCTTC
>TRBJ2-5|TRBD1|TRBV11-1|.|15
CASSTTGGAAETQYF
TGTGCCAGCAGCACTACAGGGGGCGCAGCAGAGACCCAGTACTTC
>TRBJ1-2|.|TRBV11-2|.|13
CASSPTDRSGYTF
TGTGCCAGCAGCCCAACTGATAGGAGCGGCTACACCTTC
>TRBJ1-2|TRBD1|TRBV7-9|.|14
CASTLQGAEYGYTF
TGTGCCAGCACCCTACAGGGGGCGGAGTATGGCTACACCTTC
>TRBJ2-5|.|TRBV5-1|once|14
CASSPTSSQETQYF
TGCGCCAGCAGCCCTACTAGCTCACAAGAGACCCAGTACTTC
>TRBJ1-1|.|TRBV12-3/TRBV12-4|once|13
CASTLGANTEAFF
TGTGCCAGCACCTTAGGAGCGAACACTGAAGCTTTCTTT
>TRBJ2-7|.|TRBV6-6|few|11
CASSSFYEQYF
TGTGCCAGCAGCAGTTTCTACGAGCAGTACTTC
>TRBJ1-1|TRBD1|TRBV28|.|15
CASVTGGLMNTEAFF
TGTGCCAGCGTCACAGGGGGCTTAATGAACACTGAAGCTTTCTTT
>TRBJ2-5|TRBD2|TRBV5-4|.|13
CASSSGGQETQYF
TGTGCCAGCAGCTCGGGGGGGCAAGAGACCCAGTACTTC
>TRBJ2-6|.|TRBV6-6|.|16
CATPSGAASGANVLTF
TGTGCCACCCCATCCGGAGCAGCCTCTGGGGCCAACGTCCTGACTTTC
>TRBJ2-5|TRBD2|TRBV5-6|.|16
CASNIRLAGLQETQYF
TGTGCCAGCAATATACGACTAGCGGGGCTCCAAGAGACCCAGTACTTC
>TRBJ1-1|.|TRBV5-4|.|16
CASSSLAEGQNTEAFF
TGTGCCAGCAGCTCCCTGGCCGAAGGACAGAACACTGAAGCTTTCTTT
>TRBJ2-1|TRBD1|TRBV11-2|once|17
CASSSRVGTGSISEQFF
TGTGCCAGCAGCTCGCGTGTAGGGACAGGGAGTATCAGTGAGCAGTTCTTC
>TRBJ2-1|TRBD1|TRBV10-2|.|15
CASRVRDRNPNEQFF
TGCGCCAGCAGAGTCCGGGACAGGAATCCCAATGAGCAGTTCTTC
>TRBJ2-3|TRBD2|TRBV7-9|once|17
CASSLAYSGSPTDTQYF
TGTGCCAGCAGCTTAGCGTACAGCGGGAGCCCCACAGATACGCAGTATTTT
>TRBJ1-3|.|TRBV30|.|15
CAWSSTVLSGNTIYF
TGTGCCTGGAGTAGTACAGTGCTCTCTGGAAACACCATATATTTT
>TRBJ1-6|TRBD1|TRBV5-1|.|19
CASSLGPALSWTGNSPLHF
TGCGCCAGCAGCTTGGGTCCAGCCCTATCCTGGACAGGCAATTCACCCCTCCACTTT
>TRBJ2-2|.|TRBV18|.|15
CASSPRQVNTGELFF
TGTGCCAGCTCACCACGACAGGTGAACACCGGGGAGCTGTTTTTT
>TRBJ2-5|.|TRBV5-1|.|15
CASSSGGRYQETQYF
TGCGCCAGCAGCTCCGGCGGCAGATATCAAGAGACCCAGTACTTC
>TRBJ2-1|TRBD2|TRBV4-3|.|16
CASSQETAGNYNEQFF
TGCGCCAGCAGCCAAGAAACAGCGGGAAACTACAATGAGCAGTTCTTC
>TRBJ2-7|.|TRBV20-1|.|13
CSASGQYGYEQYF
TGCAGTGCTAGTGGGCAATATGGCTACGAGCAGTACTTC
>TRBJ2-5|.|TRBV11-1|.|12
CASSRLDETQYF
TGTGCCAGCAGTCGACTCGACGAGACCCAGTACTTC
>TRBJ2-5|TRBD2|TRBV5-1|.|17
CASSFGTSGGYGETQYF
TGCGCCAGCAGCTTCGGGACTAGCGGGGGTTACGGGGAGACCCAGTACTTC